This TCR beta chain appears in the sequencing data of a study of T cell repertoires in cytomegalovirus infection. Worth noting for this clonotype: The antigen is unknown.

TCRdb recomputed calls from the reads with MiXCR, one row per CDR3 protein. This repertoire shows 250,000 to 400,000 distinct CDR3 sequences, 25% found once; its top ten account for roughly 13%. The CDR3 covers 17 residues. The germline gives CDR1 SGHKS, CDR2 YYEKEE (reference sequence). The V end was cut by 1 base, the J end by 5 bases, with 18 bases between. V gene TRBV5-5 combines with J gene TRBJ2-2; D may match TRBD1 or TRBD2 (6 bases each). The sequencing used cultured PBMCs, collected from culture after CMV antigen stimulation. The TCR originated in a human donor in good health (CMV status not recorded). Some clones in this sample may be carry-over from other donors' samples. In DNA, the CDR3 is TGTGCCAGCAGCTTGAGAGCGTGGGGGGCAGAGACCGGGGAGCTGTTTTTT. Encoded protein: CASSLRAWGAETGELFF.